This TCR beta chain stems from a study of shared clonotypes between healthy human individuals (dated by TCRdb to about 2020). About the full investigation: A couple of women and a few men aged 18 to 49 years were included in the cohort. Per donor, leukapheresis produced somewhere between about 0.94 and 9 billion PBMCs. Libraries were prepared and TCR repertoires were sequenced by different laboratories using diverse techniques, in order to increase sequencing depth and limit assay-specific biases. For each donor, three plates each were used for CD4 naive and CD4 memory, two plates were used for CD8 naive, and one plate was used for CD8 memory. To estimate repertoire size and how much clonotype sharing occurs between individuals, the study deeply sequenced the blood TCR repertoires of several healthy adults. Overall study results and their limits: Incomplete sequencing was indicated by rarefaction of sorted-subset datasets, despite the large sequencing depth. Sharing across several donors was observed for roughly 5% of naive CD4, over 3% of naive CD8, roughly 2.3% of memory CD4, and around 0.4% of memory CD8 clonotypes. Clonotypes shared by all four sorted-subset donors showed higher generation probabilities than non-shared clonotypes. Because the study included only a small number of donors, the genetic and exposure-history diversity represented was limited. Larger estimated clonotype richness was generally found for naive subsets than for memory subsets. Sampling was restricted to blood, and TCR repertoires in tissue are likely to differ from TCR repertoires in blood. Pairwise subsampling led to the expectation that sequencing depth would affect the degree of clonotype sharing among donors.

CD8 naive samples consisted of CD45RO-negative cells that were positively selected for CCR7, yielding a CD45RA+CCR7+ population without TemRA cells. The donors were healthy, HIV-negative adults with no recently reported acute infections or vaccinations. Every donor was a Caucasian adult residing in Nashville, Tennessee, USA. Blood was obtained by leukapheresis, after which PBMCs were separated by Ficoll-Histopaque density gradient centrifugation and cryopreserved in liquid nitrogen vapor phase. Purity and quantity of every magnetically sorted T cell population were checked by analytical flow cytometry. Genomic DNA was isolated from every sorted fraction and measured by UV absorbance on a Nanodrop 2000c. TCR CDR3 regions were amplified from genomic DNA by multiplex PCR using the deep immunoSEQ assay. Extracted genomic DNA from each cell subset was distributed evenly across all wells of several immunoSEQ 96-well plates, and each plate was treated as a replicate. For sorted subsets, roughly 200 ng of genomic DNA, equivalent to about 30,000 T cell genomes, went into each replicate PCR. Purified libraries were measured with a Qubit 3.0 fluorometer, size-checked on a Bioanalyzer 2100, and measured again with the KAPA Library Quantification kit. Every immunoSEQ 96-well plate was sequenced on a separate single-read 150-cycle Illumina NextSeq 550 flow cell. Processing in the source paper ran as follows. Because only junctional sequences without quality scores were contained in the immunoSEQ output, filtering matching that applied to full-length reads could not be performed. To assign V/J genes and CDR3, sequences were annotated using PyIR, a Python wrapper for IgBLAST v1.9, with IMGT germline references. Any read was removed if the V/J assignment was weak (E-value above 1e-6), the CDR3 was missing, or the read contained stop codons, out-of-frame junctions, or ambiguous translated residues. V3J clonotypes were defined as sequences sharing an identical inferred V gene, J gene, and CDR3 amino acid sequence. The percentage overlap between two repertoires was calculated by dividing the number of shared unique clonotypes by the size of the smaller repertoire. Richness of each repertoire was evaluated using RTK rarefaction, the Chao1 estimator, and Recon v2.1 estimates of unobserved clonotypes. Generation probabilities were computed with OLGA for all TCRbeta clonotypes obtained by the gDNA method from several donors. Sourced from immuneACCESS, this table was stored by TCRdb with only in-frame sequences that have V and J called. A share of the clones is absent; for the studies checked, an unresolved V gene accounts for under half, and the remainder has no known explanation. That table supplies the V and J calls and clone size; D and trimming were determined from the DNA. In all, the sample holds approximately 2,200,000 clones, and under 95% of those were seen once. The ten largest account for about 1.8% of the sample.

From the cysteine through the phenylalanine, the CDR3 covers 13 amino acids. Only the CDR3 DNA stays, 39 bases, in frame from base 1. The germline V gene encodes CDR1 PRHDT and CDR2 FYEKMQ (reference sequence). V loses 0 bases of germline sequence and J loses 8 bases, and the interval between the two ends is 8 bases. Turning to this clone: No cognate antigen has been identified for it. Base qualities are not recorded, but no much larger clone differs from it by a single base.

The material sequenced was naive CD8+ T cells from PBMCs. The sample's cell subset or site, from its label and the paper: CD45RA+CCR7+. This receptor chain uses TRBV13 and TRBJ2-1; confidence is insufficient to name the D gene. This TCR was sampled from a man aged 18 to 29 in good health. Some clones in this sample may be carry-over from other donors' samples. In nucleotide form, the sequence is TGTGCCAGCAGCTTAGGCCCGAGCGATGAGCAGTTCTTC. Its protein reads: CASSLGPSDEQFF.